The TCR beta chain described here comes from a study of blood T cell repertoires in COVID-19. The wider study: Collection of acute and convalescent COVID-19 samples took place in the United States, Italy and Spain. Sources were T cells, B-cell-depleted T cells, or PBMCs; the material itself was cDNA or gDNA.

Original methodology: The authors estimated nucleated cell counts from reference gene primer amplification. Sequencing used immunoSEQ multiplex PCR; TCRdb keeps in-frame clones, though not all of them. The V and J calls and clone size were taken over from that table, and D and trimming were inferred from the DNA. The sample has approximately 100,000 clones; roughly 90% are singletons. Germline CDR1 is MDHEN and CDR2 is SYDVKM. This CDR3 has 15 residues. Trimming removed 4 bases at V and 3 bases at J, with 15 bases between. The clonotype was recovered from a woman in her sixties with acute or convalescent COVID-19. The chain uses TRBV28 and TRBJ1-1; a weak D match, TRBD1 (5 bases). The sample consisted of peripheral blood. Here the CDR3 DNA reads TGTGCCAGCAGTTGGGTCAGGGTGGCCGACACTGAAGCTTTCTTT. As protein: CASSWVRVADTEAFF.